This T cell receptor beta chain was documented in a study of blood T cell repertoires in COVID-19. In the study overall: Acute and convalescent COVID-19 samples came from the United States, Italy and Spain. PBMCs, B-cell-depleted T cells, or T cells were the source of the cDNA or gDNA that made up the material.

Per the study methods: The authors estimated nucleated cell counts from reference gene primer amplification. Some clones are missing from TCRdb's copy, which holds only in-frame ones; the method was immunoSEQ multiplex PCR. From that table come the V and J calls and clone size; the DNA was used to work out D and trimming. The table lists around 270,000 clones, 80% to 95% of them singletons. This clone was observed a single time. V lost 7 bases to trimming and J lost 6 bases, with 13 bases between them. CDR1 and CDR2 (germline): MDHEN, SYDVKM. The CDR3 covers 13 residues. The TCR comes from a person under 30 with COVID-19, enrolled during active disease. The chain uses TRBV28 and TRBJ1-5; D perhaps matches TRBD1 (6 bases). Sequencing was carried out using peripheral blood. This CDR3 reads CASIATGLQPQHF. DNA of the CDR3: TGTGCCAGCATTGCAACAGGGCTTCAGCCCCAGCATTTT.